This T cell receptor (beta chain) was sequenced for a study of breast tumors, draining lymph nodes, adjacent tissues. Whole-study findings and limits: Luminal-like breast cancer showed significantly higher tumor–nontumor repertoire similarity than basal-like. That most tumor T cells come from lymph nodes remained unproven.

This clonotype was found many times. The target antigen is unknown. Samples came from axillary lymph nodes draining the breast cancer. TCRdb re-derived calls from the multiplex PCR reads in MiXCR, one entry per CDR3 protein. The profile shows some 130,000 distinct CDR3 sequences, 20% of them singletons. Germline trimming cut 3 bases from V and 6 bases from J; bases unmatched to any gene: 9. Germline CDR1 DFQATT, CDR2 SNEGSKA (reference sequence). The CDR3 is made up of 16 amino acids. The V call is TRBV20-1, the J call TRBJ2-3; TRBD2 aligns across 13 bases. The sequenced material came from axillary lymph node tissue. The clonotype comes from a female donor with breast cancer. Some clones in this sample may be carry-over from other donors' samples. CDR3 nucleotides: TGCAGTGCTAGGCCCACTAGCGGGGGGGCAACGGATACGCAGTATTTT. This sequence encodes CSARPTSGGATDTQYF.